These 20 T cell receptor beta chains originate from one sample sequenced in a study of blood T cell repertoires in COVID-19 (dated by TCRdb to 2019 to 2021). The library was built by means of the immunoSEQ multiplex PCR assay. The table was pulled from immuneACCESS by TCRdb, which kept in-frame rearrangements only. Such tables lose some clones; where checked, under half of the loss comes from unresolved V genes, and the rest has no known cause. The sample table holds 250,000 to 300,000 clones, of which 89% were seen once. The ten largest make up 2% to 2.5% of the sample. Sequencing was carried out using peripheral blood. The receptors derive from a man in his fifties or sixties with acute or convalescent COVID-19.

The V and J genes are TRBV5-1 and TRBJ2-3; 9 positions match TRBD2. Per germline, CDR1 SGHRS and CDR2 YFSETQ. This CDR3 has 16 residues. Trimming took 1 base from V and 4 from J; bases not matched to a gene: 7. Here the CDR3 reads CASSLSLAGLADTQYF. The CDR3 DNA sequence: TGCGCCAGCAGCTTGAGCCTAGCGGGGTTAGCAGATACGCAGTATTTT. The variable domain in full, with the rest retrieved from reference TRBV5-1 and TRBJ2-3, is KAGVTQTPRYLIKTRGQQVTLSCSPISGHRSVSWYQQTPGQGLQFLFEYFSETQRNKGNFPGRFSGRQFSNSRSEMNVSTLELGDSALYLCASSLSLAGLADTQYFGPGTRLTVL.

The rearrangement links TRBV5-1 to TRBJ2-5, with D perhaps matching TRBD2 (6 bases). With 0 bases removed from V and 4 bases from J, the gap between germline ends came to 10 bases. Germline V gives CDR1 SGHRS, CDR2 YFSETQ. This CDR3 contains 14 residues. CDR3: CASSLVGGGETQYF. CDR3 nucleotide sequence: TGCGCCAGCAGCTTGGTTGGGGGAGGAGAGACCCAGTACTTC.

The chain is built from TRBV5-5 and TRBJ1-2; D not resolved. Germline CDR1 SGHKS, CDR2 YYEKEE (reference sequence). CDR3 size: 14 residues. Trimming took off 0 bases at V and 4 bases at J, with 10 bases between the two ends. CDR3 amino acids: CASSLDAVRYGYTF. The DNA for the CDR3 is TGTGCCAGCAGCTTGGATGCGGTCCGCTATGGCTACACCTTC.

This chain joins TRBV5-1 and TRBJ1-2; a possible D gene is TRBD1 (5 bases). The germline gives CDR1 SGHRS, CDR2 YFSETQ. V lost 5 bases, J lost 0 bases, and 14 bases lay in between. The CDR3 runs to 15 residues. Here the CDR3 reads CASRPGQNPNYGYTF. The CDR3 DNA sequence: TGCGCCAGCAGACCCGGACAAAACCCTAACTATGGCTACACCTTC.

This chain links TRBV3-1 (or the pseudogene TRBV3-2) with TRBJ2-2; unclear D gene. The CDR3 is 16 residues long. Trimming stripped 5 bases from V and 0 bases from J, with 13 bases between. Germline CDR1 and CDR2: LGHDT and YNNKEL (reference sequence). The CDR3 sequence: CASSSVGQANTGELFF. DNA for the CDR3: TGTGCCAGCAGCTCGGTTGGGCAGGCGAACACCGGGGAGCTGTTTTTT.

This rearrangement joins TRBV12-5 to TRBJ1-5, with 9 bases that match TRBD1. The V gene end was trimmed by 6 bases and the J gene end by 6 bases; junction bases not matched to a gene: 6. The germline CDR1 and CDR2 sequences are LGHNT and FRNRAP. This CDR3 region has 14 residues. The CDR3 region is CASGMTGGGQPQHF. In DNA, the CDR3 is TGTGCTAGTGGCATGACAGGGGGGGGTCAGCCCCAGCATTTT.

With regard to this clone: The same CDR3 also results from other DNA sequences found in this sample. The chain uses TRBV30 and TRBJ2-7, with a tentative D call TRBD1 (6 bases). Germline V CDR1 and CDR2: GTSNPN, SVGIG (reference sequence). CDR3 length: 12 amino acids. The V end was cut by 1 base, the J end by 2 bases, with 6 bases between. CDR3 nucleotide sequence: TGTGCCTGGAGTGACAGGGCCTACGAGCAGTACTTC. Its protein is CAWSDRAYEQYF.

This clone showed up just a few times. This chain uses TRBV19 with TRBJ2-3, with 7 bases lining up with TRBD1. This CDR3 has 15 residues. Losses at the gene ends were 9 bases for V and 2 bases for J; bases not matched to a gene: 11. From germline, CDR1 is LNHDA and CDR2 SQIVND (reference sequence). The CDR3 here is CASLPRDRHTDTQYF. CDR3 nucleotide sequence: TGTGCCAGCCTCCCCCGGGACAGACACACAGATACGCAGTATTTT. Variable domain in full (rest from reference TRBV19 and TRBJ2-3): DGGITQSPKYLFRKEGQNVTLSCEQNLNHDAMYWYRQDPGQGLRLIYYSQIVNDFQKGDIAEGYSVSREKKESFPLTVTSAQKNPTAFYLCASLPRDRHTDTQYFGPGTRLTVL.

V and J are TRBV9 and TRBJ2-7; D might be TRBD1 (6 bases). This CDR3 is 15 amino acids long. The germline V and J ends were trimmed by 1 base and 0 bases, with 11 bases remaining between them. The germline V gene has CDR1 SGDLS and CDR2 YYNGEE. CDR3 residues: CASSVTGHSSYEQYF. The DNA of the CDR3 is TGTGCCAGCAGCGTAACGGGACACAGCTCCTACGAGCAGTACTTC.

This clone appeared a few times. CDR3 residues: CASSLQGLAEAGELFF. The CDR3 bases are TGTGCCAGCAGCTTACAGGGGCTAGCGGAAGCCGGGGAGCTGTTTTTT. The chain has TRBV7-9 and TRBJ2-2; weak D call: TRBD2 (7 bases). The germline gives CDR1 SEHNR, CDR2 FQNEAQ (reference sequence). This CDR3 has 16 residues. Between the trimmed V and J ends, which lost 2 bases and 6 bases, there was a span of 16 bases. Using reference TRBV7-9 and TRBJ2-2 for the parts outside the CDR3, the full variable domain is DTGVSQNPRHKITKRGQNVTFRCDPISEHNRLYWYRQTLGQGPEFLTYFQNEAQLEKSRLLSDRFSAERPKGSFSTLEIQRTEQGDSAMYLCASSLQGLAEAGELFFGEGSRLTVL.

The chain couples TRBV6-5 to TRBJ1-5, with D perhaps TRBD1 (6 bases). The CDR3 consists of 14 residues. CDR1 and CDR2 from the germline V gene are MNHEY and SVGAGI. The ends were cut back, 7 bases at V and 7 bases at J, with 17 bases in the middle. The CDR3 is CASKVGGGGQPQHF. CDR3 DNA: TGTGCCAGCAAGGTGGGAGGGGGGGGCCAGCCCCAGCATTTT.

The V call is TRBV6-5, the J call TRBJ2-1, with 9 bases that match TRBD1. The CDR3 runs to 13 residues. After removal of 4 bases from V and 12 bases from J, the junction contained 7 bases not matched to a gene. In germline, CDR1 is MNHEY, CDR2 SVGAGI. For the CDR3, the DNA is TGTGCCAGCAGTTCGGGACAGGGCATTTGGCAGTTCTTC. Its translation is CASSSGQGIWQFF.

For this clone: Other DNA variants within this sample encode the same CDR3. This chain uses TRBV3-1 (or the pseudogene TRBV3-2) with TRBJ1-5; D is undetermined. V was trimmed by 1 base and J by 4 bases, leaving 5 bases between them. Germline CDR1 and CDR2: LGHDT and YNNKEL (reference sequence). The CDR3 runs to 13 residues. CDR3 loop: CASSQGGNQPQHF. CDR3 sequence (DNA): TGTGCCAGCAGCCAAGGAGGTAATCAGCCCCAGCATTTT.

Here the CDR3 reads CASSSSRTGGTEAFF. CDR3 DNA sequence: TGTGCCAGCAGTTCTTCACGGACAGGGGGTACTGAAGCTTTCTTT. The chain joins TRBV6-5 to TRBJ1-1; 10 nucleotides align to TRBD1. CDR1 is MNHEY, CDR2 SVGAGI, per germline. V was clipped by 4 bases and J by 5 bases; unmatched bases: 7. CDR3 length equals 15 residues.

This clone was seen just once. The rearrangement joins TRBV3-1 (or the pseudogene TRBV3-2) to TRBJ2-3; weak D call: TRBD2 (6 bases). CDR3 length: 15 residues. Between the trimmed V and J ends, which lost 3 bases and 4 bases, there was a span of 14 bases. Looked up from germline, CDR1 is LGHDT and CDR2 is YNNKEL (reference sequence). In DNA form, the CDR3 reads TGTGCCAGCAGCCATGGGGGGAATGCGGCAGATACGCAGTATTTT. This encodes CASSHGGNAADTQYF.

The CDR3 nucleotides read TGTGCCAGCAGCCGCTACAGTTCCACCATATATTTT. Protein product: CASSRYSSTIYF. The chain combines TRBV12-3 or TRBV12-4 with TRBJ1-3; D remains ambiguous. V was clipped by 6 bases and J by 9 bases, with 12 bases between them. The CDR3 runs 12 residues.

The chain combines TRBV19 with TRBJ2-3; no firm D call. Trimming stripped 6 bases from V and 0 bases from J, with 4 bases between. There are 12 residues in the CDR3. Germline-derived CDR1 and CDR2 are LNHDA and SQIVND (reference sequence). The CDR3 bases are TGTGCCAGTAGCCCTAGCACAGATACGCAGTATTTT. It is translated as CASSPSTDTQYF.

This chain links TRBV6-1 with TRBJ2-3; 7 bases match TRBD2. Germline values: CDR1 MNHNS, CDR2 SASEGT. CDR3 length: 15 amino acids. Unmatched junction bases numbered 7, after V lost 2 bases and J lost 5 bases. The CDR3 bases are TGTGCCAGCAGTGAATCGGGCGGGGGACGAGATACGCAGTATTTT. Translation: CASSESGGGRDTQYF.

The gene calls are TRBV3-1 (or the pseudogene TRBV3-2) and TRBJ1-2; no firm D call. Per germline, CDR1 LGHDT and CDR2 YNNKEL (reference sequence). The CDR3 is 14 amino acids. The V and J ends lost 3 bases and 4 bases respectively, with 12 bases between them. CDR3 DNA sequence: TGTGCCAGCAGCCAGCCTCTCGGGGTCTATGGCTACACCTTC. It encodes CASSQPLGVYGYTF.

This chain links TRBV9 with TRBJ2-7, with D possibly being TRBD2 (6 bases). The CDR3 covers 13 residues. The V and J ends lost 4 bases and 2 bases respectively, with 10 bases between them. The V gene's germline CDR1 is SGDLS and CDR2 YYNGEE. Here the CDR3 reads CASSPGDPYEQYF. CDR3 coding DNA: TGTGCCAGCAGCCCGGGGGATCCCTACGAGCAGTACTTC.